This T cell receptor (beta chain) was identified in a study of T cell responses to AZD1222 COVID-19 vaccine. The study, taken as a whole, reports: The donor cohort was predominantly white British with a female majority, and clonal diversity may have been underestimated.

TCRdb keeps only in-frame clones here, not all; method: immunoSEQ multiplex PCR. Of 150,000 or so clones listed, 80% to 90% were seen once; the top ten hold 5.5%. This CDR3 has 14 residues. Trimming removed 4 bases at V and 8 bases at J, with 15 bases between. Per the germline V gene, CDR1 is SGHTS and CDR2 is YDEGEE. About this clone itself: Antigen: not known.

The source material was peripheral blood, sampled on day 0 of MenACWY control vaccination. The chain employs TRBV5-8 and TRBJ1-4; D gene ambiguous. The receptor was derived from an adult in good health. The CDR3 nucleotides read TGTGCCAGCAGCCCCTGGGAGGCTTGGGAAAAACTGTTTTTT. Translation: CASSPWEAWEKLFF. Full variable domain (rest looked up from reference TRBV5-8 and TRBJ1-4): EAGVTQSPTHLIKTRGQQATLRCSPISGHTSVYWYQQALGLGLQFLLWYDEGEERNRGNFPPRFSGRQFPNYSSELNVNALELEDSALYLCASSPWEAWEKLFFGSGTQLSVL.